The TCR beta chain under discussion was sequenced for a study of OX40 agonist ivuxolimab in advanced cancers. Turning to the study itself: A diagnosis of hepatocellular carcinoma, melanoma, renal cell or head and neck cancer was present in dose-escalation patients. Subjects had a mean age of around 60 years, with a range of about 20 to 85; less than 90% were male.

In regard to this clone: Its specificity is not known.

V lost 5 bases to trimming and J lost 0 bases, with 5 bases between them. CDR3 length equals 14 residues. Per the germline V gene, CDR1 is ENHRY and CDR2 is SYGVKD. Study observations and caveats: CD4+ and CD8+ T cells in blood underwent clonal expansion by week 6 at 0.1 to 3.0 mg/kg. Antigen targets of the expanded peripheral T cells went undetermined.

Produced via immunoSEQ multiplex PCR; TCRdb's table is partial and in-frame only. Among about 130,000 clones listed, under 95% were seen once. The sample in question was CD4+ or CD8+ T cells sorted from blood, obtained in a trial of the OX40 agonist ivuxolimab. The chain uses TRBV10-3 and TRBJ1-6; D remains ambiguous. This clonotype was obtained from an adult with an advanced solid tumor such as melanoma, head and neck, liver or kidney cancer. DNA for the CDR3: TGTGCCATCAGTTACACCTCCTATAATTCACCCCTCCACTTT. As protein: CAISYTSYNSPLHF.